Given below is one T cell receptor (beta chain) in context. Its target is unknown. This specimen belongs to a study of T cell responses to AZD1222 COVID-19 vaccine. Libraries were prepared by immunoSEQ multiplex PCR; TCRdb keeps only in-frame clonotypes and omits some of them. The sample has some 110,000 clones, around nine tenths seen once. The ends lost 6 bases at V and 7 bases at J; junction bases unmatched: 9. The CDR3 runs 15 residues. Per the germline V gene, CDR1 is MNHEY and CDR2 is SMNVEV (reference sequence). Findings and limits, study-wide: Clonal diversity may have been underestimated, and the donors were mostly white British, with more females than males.

This sequence joins TRBV27 and TRBJ2-1; 10 bases fit TRBD2. The source material was peripheral blood, sampled 28 days after the second AZD1222 dose. This sequence originates from an adult who received the AZD1222 COVID-19 vaccine. CDR3 in DNA: TGTGCCAGCAGGATGAGCGGGGGGGCCTTTAATGAGCAGTTCTTC. As protein: CASRMSGGAFNEQFF.